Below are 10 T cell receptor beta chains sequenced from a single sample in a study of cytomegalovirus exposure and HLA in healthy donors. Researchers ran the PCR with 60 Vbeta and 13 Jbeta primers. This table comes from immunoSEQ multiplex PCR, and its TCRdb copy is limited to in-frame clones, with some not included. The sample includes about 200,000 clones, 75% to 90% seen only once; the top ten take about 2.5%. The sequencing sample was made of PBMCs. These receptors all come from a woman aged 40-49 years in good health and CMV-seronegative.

The CDR3 sequence is CASSQGPGQNYEQYF. DNA for the CDR3: TGCGCCAGCAGCCAAGGGCCGGGACAGAACTACGAGCAGTACTTC. The V call is TRBV4-1, the J call TRBJ2-7, with 7 bases matching TRBD1. CDR3 size: 15 residues. V shed 1 base and J 3 bases; nucleotides not matched to a gene: 6. Germline V lookup: CDR1 MGHRA, CDR2 YSYEKL.

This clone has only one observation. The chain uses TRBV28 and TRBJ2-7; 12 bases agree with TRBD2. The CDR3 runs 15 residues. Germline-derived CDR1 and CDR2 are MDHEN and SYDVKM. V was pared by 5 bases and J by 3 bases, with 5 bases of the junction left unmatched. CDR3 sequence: CASSLRLAGVYEQYF. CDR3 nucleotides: TGTGCCAGCAGTCTACGACTAGCGGGAGTCTACGAGCAGTACTTC.

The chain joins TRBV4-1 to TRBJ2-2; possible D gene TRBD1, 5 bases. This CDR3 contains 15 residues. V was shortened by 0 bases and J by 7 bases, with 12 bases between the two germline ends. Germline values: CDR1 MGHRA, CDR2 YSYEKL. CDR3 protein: CASSQDYRGSGELFF. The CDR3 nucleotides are TGCGCCAGCAGCCAAGATTATAGGGGCAGCGGGGAGCTGTTTTTT.

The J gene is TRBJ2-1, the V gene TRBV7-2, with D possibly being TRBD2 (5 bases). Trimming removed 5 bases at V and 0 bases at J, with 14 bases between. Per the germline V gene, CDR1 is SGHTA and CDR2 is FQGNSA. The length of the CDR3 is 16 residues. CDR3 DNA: TGTGCCAGCAGCCGGCTGGGGAGAAGCTCCTACAATGAGCAGTTCTTC. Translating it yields CASSRLGRSSYNEQFF.

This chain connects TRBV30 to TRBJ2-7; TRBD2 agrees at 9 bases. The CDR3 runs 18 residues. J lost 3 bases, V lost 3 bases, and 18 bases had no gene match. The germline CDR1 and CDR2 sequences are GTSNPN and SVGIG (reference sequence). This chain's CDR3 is CAWRSPSSGTTKFYEQYF. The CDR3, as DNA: TGTGCCTGGAGAAGCCCGTCTAGCGGGACCACTAAGTTCTACGAGCAGTACTTC.

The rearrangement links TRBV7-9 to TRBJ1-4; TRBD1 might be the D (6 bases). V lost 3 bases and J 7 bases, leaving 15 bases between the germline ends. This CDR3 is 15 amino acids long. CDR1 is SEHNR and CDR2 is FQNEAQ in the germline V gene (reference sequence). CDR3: CASSFVRVGAEKLFF. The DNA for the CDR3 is TGTGCCAGCAGCTTCGTCAGAGTGGGGGCTGAAAAACTGTTTTTT.

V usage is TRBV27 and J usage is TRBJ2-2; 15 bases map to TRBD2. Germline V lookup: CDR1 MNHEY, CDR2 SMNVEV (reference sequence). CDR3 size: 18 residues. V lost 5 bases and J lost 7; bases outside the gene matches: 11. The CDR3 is CASSPGLAGGPRVGELFF. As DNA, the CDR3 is TGTGCCAGCAGTCCCGGACTAGCGGGAGGGCCGAGGGTCGGGGAGCTGTTTTTT.

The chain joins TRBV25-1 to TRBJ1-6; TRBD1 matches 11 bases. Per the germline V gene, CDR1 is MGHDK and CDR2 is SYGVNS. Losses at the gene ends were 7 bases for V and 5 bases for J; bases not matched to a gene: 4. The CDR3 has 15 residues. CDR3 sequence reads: CASIGQGADNSPLHF. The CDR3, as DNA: TGTGCCAGCATTGGACAGGGGGCCGATAATTCACCCCTCCACTTT.

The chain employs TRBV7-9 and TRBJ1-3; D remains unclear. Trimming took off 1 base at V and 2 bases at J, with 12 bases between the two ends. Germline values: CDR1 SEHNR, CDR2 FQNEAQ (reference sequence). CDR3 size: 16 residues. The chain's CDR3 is CASSLGTHGTGNTIYF. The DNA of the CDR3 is TGTGCCAGCAGCTTAGGGACTCATGGTACTGGAAACACCATATATTTT. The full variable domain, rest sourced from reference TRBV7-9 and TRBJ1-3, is DTGVSQNPRHKITKRGQNVTFRCDPISEHNRLYWYRQTLGQGPEFLTYFQNEAQLEKSRLLSDRFSAERPKGSFSTLEIQRTEQGDSAMYLCASSLGTHGTGNTIYFGEGSWLTVV.

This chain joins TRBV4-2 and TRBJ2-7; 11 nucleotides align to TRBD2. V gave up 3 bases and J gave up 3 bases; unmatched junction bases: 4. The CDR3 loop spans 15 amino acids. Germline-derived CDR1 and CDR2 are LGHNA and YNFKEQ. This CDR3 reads CASSHDGTSGYEQYF. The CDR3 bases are TGTGCCAGCAGCCACGACGGGACTAGCGGCTACGAGCAGTACTTC.